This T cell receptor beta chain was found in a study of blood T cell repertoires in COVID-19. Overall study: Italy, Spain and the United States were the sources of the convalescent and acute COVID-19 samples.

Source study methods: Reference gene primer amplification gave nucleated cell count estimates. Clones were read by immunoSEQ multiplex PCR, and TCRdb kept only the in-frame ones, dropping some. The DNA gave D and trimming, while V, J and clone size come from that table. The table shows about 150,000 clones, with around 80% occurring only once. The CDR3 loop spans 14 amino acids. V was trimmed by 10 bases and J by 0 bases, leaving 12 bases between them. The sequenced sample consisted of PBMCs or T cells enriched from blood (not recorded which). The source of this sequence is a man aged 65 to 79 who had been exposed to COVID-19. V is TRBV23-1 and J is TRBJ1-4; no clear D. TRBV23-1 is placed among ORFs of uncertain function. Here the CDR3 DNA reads TGCGCCATCCCCTTCAGCGCAACTAATGAAAAACTGTTTTTT. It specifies CAIPFSATNEKLFF.